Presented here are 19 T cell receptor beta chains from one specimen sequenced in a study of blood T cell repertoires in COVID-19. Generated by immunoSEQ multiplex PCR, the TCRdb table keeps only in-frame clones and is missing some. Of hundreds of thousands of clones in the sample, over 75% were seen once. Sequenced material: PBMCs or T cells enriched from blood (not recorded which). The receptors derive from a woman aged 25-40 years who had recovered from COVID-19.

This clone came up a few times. The CDR3 DNA reads as TGTGCCAGTAGCGTGGCCGCGGATGGCTACACCTTC. This sequence encodes CASSVAADGYTF. V usage is TRBV19 and J usage is TRBJ1-2; D unclear. Germline values: CDR1 LNHDA, CDR2 SQIVND (reference sequence). Between the trimmed V and J ends, which lost 6 bases and 6 bases, there was a span of 11 bases. The CDR3 consists of 12 residues.

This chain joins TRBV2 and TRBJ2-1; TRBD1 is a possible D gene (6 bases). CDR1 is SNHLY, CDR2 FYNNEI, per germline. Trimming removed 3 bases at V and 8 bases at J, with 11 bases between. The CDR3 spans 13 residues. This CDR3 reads CASSEIRGDEQFF. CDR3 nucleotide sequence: TGTGCCAGCAGTGAGATCAGGGGCGATGAGCAGTTCTTC.

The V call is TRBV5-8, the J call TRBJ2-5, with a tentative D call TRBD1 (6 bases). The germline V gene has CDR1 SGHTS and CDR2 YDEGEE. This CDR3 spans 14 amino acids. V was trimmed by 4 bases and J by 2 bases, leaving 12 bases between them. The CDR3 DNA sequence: TGTGCCAGCAGCCTCCGGGACACGCAAGAGACCCAGTACTTC. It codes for CASSLRDTQETQYF. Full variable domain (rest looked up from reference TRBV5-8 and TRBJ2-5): EAGVTQSPTHLIKTRGQQATLRCSPISGHTSVYWYQQALGLGLQFLLWYDEGEERNRGNFPPRFSGRQFPNYSSELNVNALELEDSALYLCASSLRDTQETQYFGPGTRLLVL.

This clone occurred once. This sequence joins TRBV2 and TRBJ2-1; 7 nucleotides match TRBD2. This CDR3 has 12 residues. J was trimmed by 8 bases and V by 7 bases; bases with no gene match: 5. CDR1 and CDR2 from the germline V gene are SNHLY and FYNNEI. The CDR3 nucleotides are TGTGCCAGCATTGGGGGGAGGGATGAGCAGTTCTTC. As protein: CASIGGRDEQFF.

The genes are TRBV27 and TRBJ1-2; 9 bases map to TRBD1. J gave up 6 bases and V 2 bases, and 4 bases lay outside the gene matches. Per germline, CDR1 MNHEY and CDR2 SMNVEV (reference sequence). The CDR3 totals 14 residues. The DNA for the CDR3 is TGTGCCAGCAGTTTACTACAGGGGGCAGATGGCTACACCTTC. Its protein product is CASSLLQGADGYTF.

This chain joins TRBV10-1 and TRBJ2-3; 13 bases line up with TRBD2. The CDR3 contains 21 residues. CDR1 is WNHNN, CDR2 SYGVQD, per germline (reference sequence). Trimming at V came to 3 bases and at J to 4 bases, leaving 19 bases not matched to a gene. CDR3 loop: CASSDSRLAGGVRSGADTQYF. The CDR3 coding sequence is TGCGCCAGCAGTGATTCCCGACTAGCGGGAGGCGTCAGGTCAGGGGCAGATACGCAGTATTTT.

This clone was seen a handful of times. CDR3 loop: CASSTPGTGLYGYTF. The DNA of the CDR3 is TGTGCCAGCAGCACACCCGGAACAGGTCTCTATGGCTACACCTTC. The chain carries TRBV6-2 or TRBV6-3 and TRBJ1-2; TRBD1 is a possible D gene (5 bases). Germline values: CDR1 MNHEY, CDR2 SVGEGT. This CDR3 comprises 15 residues. Trimming shortened V by 6 bases and J by 4 bases, and 18 bases separated the two germline ends.

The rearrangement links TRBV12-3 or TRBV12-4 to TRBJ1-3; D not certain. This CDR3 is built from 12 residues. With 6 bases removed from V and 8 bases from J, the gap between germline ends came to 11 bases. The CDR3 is CASSITVDTIYF. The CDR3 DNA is TGTGCCAGCAGCATTACGGTCGACACCATATATTTT.

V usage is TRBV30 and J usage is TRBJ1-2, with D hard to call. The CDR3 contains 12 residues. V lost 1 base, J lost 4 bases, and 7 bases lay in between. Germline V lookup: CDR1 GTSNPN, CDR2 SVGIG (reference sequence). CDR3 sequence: CAWSESLYGYTF. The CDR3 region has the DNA TGTGCCTGGAGTGAATCCCTCTATGGCTACACCTTC.

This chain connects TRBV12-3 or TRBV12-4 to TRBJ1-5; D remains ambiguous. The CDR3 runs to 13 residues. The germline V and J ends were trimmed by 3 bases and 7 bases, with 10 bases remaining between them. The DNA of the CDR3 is TGTGCCAGCAGTTTGAGGGAGAGCCAGCCCCAGCATTTT. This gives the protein CASSLRESQPQHF.

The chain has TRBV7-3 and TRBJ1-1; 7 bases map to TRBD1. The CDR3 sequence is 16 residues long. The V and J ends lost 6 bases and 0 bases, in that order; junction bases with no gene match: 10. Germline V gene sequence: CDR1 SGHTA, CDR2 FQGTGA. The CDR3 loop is CASSATPGTVNTEAFF. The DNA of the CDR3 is TGTGCCAGCAGTGCAACTCCCGGGACAGTGAACACTGAAGCTTTCTTT.

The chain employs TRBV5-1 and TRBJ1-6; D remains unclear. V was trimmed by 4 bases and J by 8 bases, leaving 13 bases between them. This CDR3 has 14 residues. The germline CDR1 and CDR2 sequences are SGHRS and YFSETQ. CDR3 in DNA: TGCGCCAGCAGCCTGACACAGAACGATTCACCCCTCCACTTT. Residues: CASSLTQNDSPLHF.

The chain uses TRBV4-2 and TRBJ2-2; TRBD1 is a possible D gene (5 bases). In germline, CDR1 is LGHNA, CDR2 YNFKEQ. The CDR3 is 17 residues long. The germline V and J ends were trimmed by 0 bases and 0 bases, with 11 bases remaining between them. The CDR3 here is CASSQELRQTNTGELFF. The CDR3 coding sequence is TGTGCCAGCAGCCAAGAGCTCCGACAGACGAACACCGGGGAGCTGTTTTTT.

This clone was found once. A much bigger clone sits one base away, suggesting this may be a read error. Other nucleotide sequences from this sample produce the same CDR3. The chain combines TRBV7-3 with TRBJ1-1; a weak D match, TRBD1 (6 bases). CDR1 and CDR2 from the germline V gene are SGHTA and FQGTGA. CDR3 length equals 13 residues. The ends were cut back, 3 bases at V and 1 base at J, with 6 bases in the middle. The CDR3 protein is CASSLGQNTEAFF. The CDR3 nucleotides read TGTGCCAGCAGCTTGGGACAGAACACTGAAGCTTTCTTT.

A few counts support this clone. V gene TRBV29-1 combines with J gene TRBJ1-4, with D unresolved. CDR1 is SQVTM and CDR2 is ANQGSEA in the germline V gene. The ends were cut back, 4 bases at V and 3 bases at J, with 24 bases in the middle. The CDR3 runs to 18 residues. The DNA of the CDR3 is TGCAGCGTTGCCCACCCGGCCCTACTCAAAGGAGCTAATGAAAAACTGTTTTTT. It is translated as CSVAHPALLKGANEKLFF.

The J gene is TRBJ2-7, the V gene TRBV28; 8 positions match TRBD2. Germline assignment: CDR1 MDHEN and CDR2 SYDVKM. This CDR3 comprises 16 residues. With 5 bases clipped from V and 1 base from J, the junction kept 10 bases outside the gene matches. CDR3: CASSPTLGLASYEQYF. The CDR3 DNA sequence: TGTGCCAGCAGTCCCACCCTTGGACTAGCATCCTACGAGCAGTACTTC.

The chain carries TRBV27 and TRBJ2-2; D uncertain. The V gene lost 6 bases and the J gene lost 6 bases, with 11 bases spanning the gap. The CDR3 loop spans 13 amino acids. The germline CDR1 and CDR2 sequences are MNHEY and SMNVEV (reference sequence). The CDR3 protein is CASRFRGSGELFF. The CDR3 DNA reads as TGTGCCAGCAGGTTCCGAGGTTCCGGGGAGCTGTTTTTT.

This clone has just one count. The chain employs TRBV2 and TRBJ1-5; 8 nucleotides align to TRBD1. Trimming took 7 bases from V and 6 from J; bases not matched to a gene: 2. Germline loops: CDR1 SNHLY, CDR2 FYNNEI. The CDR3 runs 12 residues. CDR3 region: CASTGGSQPQHF. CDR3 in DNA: TGTGCCAGCACAGGGGGCAGTCAGCCCCAGCATTTT.

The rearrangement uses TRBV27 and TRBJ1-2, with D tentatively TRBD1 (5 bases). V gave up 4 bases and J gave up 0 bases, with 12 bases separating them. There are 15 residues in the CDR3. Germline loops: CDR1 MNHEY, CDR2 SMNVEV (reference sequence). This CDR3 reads CASSSRQTANYGYTF. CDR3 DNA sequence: TGTGCCAGCAGTTCACGACAGACCGCTAACTATGGCTACACCTTC.